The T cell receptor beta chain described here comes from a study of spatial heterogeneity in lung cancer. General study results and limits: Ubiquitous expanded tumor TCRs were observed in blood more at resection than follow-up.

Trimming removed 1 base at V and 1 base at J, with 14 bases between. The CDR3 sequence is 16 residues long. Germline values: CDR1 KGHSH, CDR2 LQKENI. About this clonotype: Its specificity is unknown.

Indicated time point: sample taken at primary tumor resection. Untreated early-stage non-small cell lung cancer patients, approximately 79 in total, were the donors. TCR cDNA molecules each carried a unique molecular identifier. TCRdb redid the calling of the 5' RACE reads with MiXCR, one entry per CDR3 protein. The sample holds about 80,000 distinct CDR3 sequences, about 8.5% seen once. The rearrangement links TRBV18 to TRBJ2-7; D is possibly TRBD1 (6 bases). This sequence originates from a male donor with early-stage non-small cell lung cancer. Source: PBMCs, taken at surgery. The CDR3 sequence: CASSPLGPGASYEQYF. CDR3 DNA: TGTGCCAGCTCACCACTTGGTCCAGGGGCTTCCTACGAGCAGTACTTC.